The next 16 T cell receptor beta chains were all read from a single sample in a study of control samples from healthy donors and cancer patients. Libraries were prepared by immunoSEQ multiplex PCR; TCRdb keeps only in-frame clonotypes and omits some of them. The sample lists about 120,000 clones; 93% were seen once. The sequenced material came from blood. The receptors derive from a man under 40 in good health.

The chain carries TRBV12-3 or TRBV12-4 and TRBJ2-5, with D hard to call. The CDR3 runs to 12 residues. The germline V and J ends were trimmed by 6 bases and 5 bases, with 10 bases remaining between them. Here the CDR3 DNA reads TGTGCCAGCAGCTTCGGACGGGAGACCCAGTACTTC. It specifies CASSFGRETQYF.

The chain joins TRBV7-9 to TRBJ1-1; maybe TRBD1 (5 bases). Germline V gene data show CDR1 as SEHNR and CDR2 as FQNEAQ (reference sequence). The CDR3 spans 12 residues. Trimming took 8 bases from V and 7 from J, leaving 14 bases between them. The DNA for the CDR3 is TGTGCCAGCGCTGGGGGAACCGGTGAAGCTTTCTTT. Its protein product is CASAGGTGEAFF.

The chain is built from TRBV24-1 and TRBJ2-5; D ambiguous. Trimming stripped 1 base from V and 5 bases from J, with 7 bases between. The CDR3 has 13 amino acids. Germline loops: CDR1 KGHDR, CDR2 SFDVKD. CDR3 residues: CATSDFGTETQYF. The CDR3 DNA reads TGTGCCACCAGTGATTTTGGTACGGAGACCCAGTACTTC.

The chain joins TRBV6-1 to TRBJ2-7; 9 bases are a match to TRBD1. The CDR3 totals 22 residues. With V trimmed by 2 bases and J by 7 bases, 30 bases remained unmatched. Germline V gene data show CDR1 as MNHNS and CDR2 as SASEGT. The CDR3, as DNA: TGTGCCAGCAGTGAACCCCCATACTGGGACAGGGTATACCGGCGGGAGTTAGGGGAGCAGTACTTC. It codes for CASSEPPYWDRVYRRELGEQYF.

The chain has TRBV7-3 and TRBJ2-5; possible D gene TRBD2, 5 bases. CDR1 is SGHTA, CDR2 FQGTGA, per germline. The CDR3 is 16 amino acids. V was trimmed by 0 bases and J by 1 base, leaving 12 bases between them. CDR3 sequence reads: CASSLTSGSGQETQYF. The CDR3, as DNA: TGTGCCAGCAGCTTAACGTCGGGAAGTGGCCAAGAGACCCAGTACTTC.

The V and J genes are TRBV28 and TRBJ1-2, with D perhaps TRBD1 (6 bases). Germline V gene sequence: CDR1 MDHEN, CDR2 SYDVKM. This CDR3 has 14 amino acids. Trimming removed 4 bases from V and 8 bases from J, with 17 bases in between. CDR3 sequence: CASSSGVVIWGYTF. The CDR3 coding sequence is TGTGCCAGCAGTTCAGGGGTAGTAATTTGGGGCTACACCTTC.

The genes are TRBV10-3 and TRBJ1-5; D remains unclear. The CDR3 has 15 amino acids. Germline V CDR1 and CDR2: ENHRY, SYGVKD. Deletions cut 3 bases from V and 3 bases from J, with 12 bases between. This chain's CDR3 is CAISEGRRDNQPQHF. The CDR3 coding sequence is TGTGCCATCAGTGAAGGGAGGAGAGACAATCAGCCCCAGCATTTT.

The chain employs TRBV10-3 and TRBJ1-2, with D possibly being TRBD1 (5 bases). Germline assignment: CDR1 ENHRY and CDR2 SYGVKD. CDR3 size: 11 residues. Trimming shortened V by 3 bases and J by 9 bases, and 8 bases separated the two germline ends. The CDR3 sequence: CAISDGGRYTF. The CDR3 DNA reads as TGTGCCATCAGTGATGGGGGTCGCTACACCTTC.

In its sample, this clone was seen once. This sequence joins TRBV5-1 and TRBJ2-3; D is undetermined. The CDR3 sequence is 16 residues long. Trimming took off 4 bases at V and 1 base at J, with 16 bases between the two ends. CDR1 is SGHRS, CDR2 YFSETQ, per germline. The CDR3 region is CASSTRTGLGTDTQYF. The DNA of the CDR3 is TGCGCCAGCAGCACCCGGACGGGCTTGGGCACAGATACGCAGTATTTT.

The genes are TRBV7-9 and TRBJ2-5, with D perhaps TRBD2 (5 bases). Germline V gene lookup returns CDR1 SEHNR and CDR2 FQNEAQ (reference sequence). The V gene lost 5 bases and the J gene lost 2 bases, with 12 bases spanning the gap. The CDR3 length is 14 residues. The CDR3 loop reads CASSQRTGQETQYF. The CDR3, as DNA: TGTGCCAGCAGCCAACGGACGGGACAAGAGACCCAGTACTTC.

J is TRBJ2-6 and V is TRBV5-6; D is ambiguous. Germline V gives CDR1 SGHDT, CDR2 YYEEEE. The CDR3 is made up of 18 amino acids. Deletions cut 0 bases from V and 4 bases from J, with 17 bases between. The CDR3 sequence: CASSLAGTLTSGANVLTF. CDR3 bases: TGTGCCAGCAGCTTGGCCGGCACCCTGACGTCCGGGGCCAACGTCCTGACTTTC.

The chain combines TRBV5-1 with TRBJ2-5; D remains unclear. CDR1 is SGHRS and CDR2 is YFSETQ in the germline V gene. CDR3 length equals 12 residues. The V end lost 2 bases, the J end lost 2 bases, and 4 bases lay between the germline ends. CDR3 in amino acids: CASSFRQETQYF. CDR3 DNA sequence: TGCGCCAGCAGCTTTCGACAAGAGACCCAGTACTTC.

The genes are TRBV5-1 and TRBJ2-1; TRBD2 matches at 14 bases. This CDR3 region has 17 residues. Looked up from germline, CDR1 is SGHRS and CDR2 is YFSETQ. Germline trimming cut 4 bases from V and 7 bases from J; bases unmatched to any gene: 10. CDR3 nucleotides: TGCGCCAGCAGCAAAGCGACTAGCGGGGGGGCTAAAAATGAGCAGTTCTTC. Protein sequence: CASSKATSGGAKNEQFF.

The chain joins TRBV7-8 to TRBJ1-3, with 7 bases fitting TRBD1. Per germline, CDR1 SGHVS and CDR2 FQNEAQ. The CDR3 is 14 amino acids. Germline trimming cut 4 bases from V and 4 bases from J; bases unmatched to any gene: 4. DNA of the CDR3: TGTGCCAGCAGCTCAGGGACAGTCGGAAACACCATATATTTT. This translates into CASSSGTVGNTIYF.

The gene calls are TRBV28 and TRBJ1-5; 7 bases map to TRBD1. Trimming took 10 bases from V and 3 from J; bases not matched to a gene: 9. This CDR3 region has 14 residues. Germline V gene sequence: CDR1 MDHEN, CDR2 SYDVKM. The CDR3 sequence: CATETGQNNQPQHF. The DNA for the CDR3 is TGTGCCACTGAAACGGGACAGAACAATCAGCCCCAGCATTTT.

The rearrangement uses TRBV4-1 and TRBJ1-3, with a possible D match to TRBD1 (6 bases). V lost 1 base and J 0 bases, leaving 19 bases between the germline ends. Per germline, CDR1 MGHRA and CDR2 YSYEKL. The CDR3 loop spans 19 amino acids. CDR3 loop: CASSQGETGGGLSGNTIYF. The CDR3 DNA reads TGCGCCAGCAGCCAAGGAGAGACAGGCGGTGGTCTCTCTGGAAACACCATATATTTT.